This T cell receptor (beta chain) was profiled in a study of cytomegalovirus exposure and HLA in healthy donors (dated by TCRdb to 2016 to 2017). Regarding the study in general: In an earlier analysis of under 750 of the donors, 250 to 350 Gb of sequence data and about 110 million unique TCR beta sequences from 150 million to 200 million T cells were reported. In a later analysis, previously published TCR beta repertoires from some 640 donors were re-analyzed and high-resolution HLA genotyping was added so that TCR occurrence patterns could be studied. Typing coverage varied by locus: roughly 629-640 donors for A, B, C, DRB1 and DQB1; more than 500 for DQA1; about 590 for DPA1; roughly 450 for DPB1. The study combined high-throughput TCR immunosequencing, statistical association of individual TCRs with disease status, and machine learning to predict cytomegalovirus infection status. The study profiled the T cell repertoires of about 720 subjects by immunosequencing and related them to cytomegalovirus serostatus. All discovery cohort repertoires had been generated using a single sequencing platform. Across 300 to 400 genotyped donors of the cohort, an average of about 240,000 unique TCR beta nucleotide sequences per donor were sequenced, and around 20% of those sequences were non-productive. The aim of the study was to test whether cataloging public T cell receptors could identify signatures of past pathogen exposure. Rather than drawing on any new phenotypic data, the later analysis identified candidate immune exposures from TCR beta sequences and the way those sequences occurred across donors. Donor age, sex, ethnicity and CMV serostatus were collected together with the repertoire data. In an earlier analysis of more than 550 of the donors, high-throughput TCR beta sequencing was used to judge whether each TCR beta V gene segment behaved as functional or pseudogenic. Both class I and class II loci were covered by HLA typing, at four-digit resolution. Four to six DR-DQ haplotypes were handled as single units for association and clustering, since linkage in the cohort was strong. Around 300 gigabases of sequencing data and tens of millions of unique TCR sequences were included in an early release covering around 600 HLA-typed donors. A separate validation cohort of roughly 130 different subjects was used in addition to the roughly 670-subject first cohort. A later genetic analysis took genome-wide SNP genotypes for about 55% of the roughly 670 donors and used that subset as a discovery cohort. Of the roughly 400 genotyped donors, approximately 80% were placed in the genetic ancestry cluster associated with self-reported Caucasian donors. General conclusions and limits of the study: A later genetic analysis reported fewer N-insertions in productive TCRs among donors in an Asian-associated ancestry cluster than the roughly 620-donor mean. In a later genetic analysis, a missense DCLRE1C variant was associated with V-gene and J-gene trimming of TCR beta chains, and the association was replicated in an independent cohort. In a later analysis, most CMV-associated TCR beta chains were found to appear HLA-restricted, with HLA associations seemingly driven largely by CMV exposure. According to a later analysis, parvovirus B19, influenza, CMV and Epstein-Barr virus appeared linked to several top co-occurrence clusters. In this cohort, only TCR beta chains were sequenced, and detectable features were limited by the absence of alpha or paired-chain data. Cytomegalovirus status was reported to be diagnosed by the classifier with high specificity and sensitivity in both the original and validation cohorts. In vitro tests confirmed that a few of the cytomegalovirus-associated TCR beta chains recognize cytomegalovirus antigens. While some public TCRs were present in many individuals, most TCR sequences turned up only very rarely across donors. The study gave a list of 150 to 200 TCR beta chains associated with cytomegalovirus. Strong co-occurrence of HLA alleles, especially DR and DQ, made assigning TCR associations to individual alleles difficult. Because some donors lacked HLA typing at each locus, the association tests relied only on the typed subset. The authors suggested that the approach could potentially be extended to other disease states and immunological phenotypes. Some IMGT-functional V segments, including TRBV6-2 and TRBV6-3, could not be told apart with the 87-base-pair reads, so those segments were excluded. A cluster of highly shared sequence variants was judged likely to represent a technical artifact of the sequencing pipeline. Linkage disequilibrium might explain the correlated functional status among segregating V segments, but an unknown experimental factor could not be ruled out. Specific HLA alleles were associated with about 17,000 TCR beta sequences at a false discovery rate of 0.05 in a later analysis. Immune exposure information for the cohort was limited to CMV serostatus. A further reported finding was that TCR beta sequences accurately predicted the HLA-A and HLA-B alleles for most subjects in the first cohort. Compared with equally common non-associated chains, HLA-associated TCR beta chains in a later analysis were more clonally expanded and had lower generation probabilities. According to a later analysis, TCR association rates differed among HLA loci, with DRB1 alleles showing the most associated TCRs and HLA-C alleles showing the fewest. The earlier analysis of approximately 560 of the donors excluded seventeen rarely observed V segments, including chromosome 9 orphons, because counts were too low. Broadly in line with IMGT annotations, most TCR beta V segments showed up in productive rearrangements about 87% or about 30% of the time in an earlier analysis of 587 of the donors. The presence/absence analyses assumed that sequencing depth was roughly uniform across donors, and that assumption may not be true.

The cohort comprised 550 to 700 healthy bone marrow donors. Cohort members were all nominally healthy when sampled, although unrecorded immune exposures were likely present. The donor was CMV seropositive and was included in the group of 250 to 350 seropositive cohort members. Every donor gave a peripheral blood sample, and the peripheral blood mononuclear cells from that sample were used for TCR beta sequencing. The Qiagen DNeasy Blood Extraction Kit was used to extract genomic DNA from the blood cell samples. This clone is identified as medium-sized (0.01 to 0.1%). What antigen it recognizes has not been identified. There are no base qualities to consult, and no much larger clone falls within one base. Preparation of the library involved the immunoSEQ multiplex PCR assay. The multiplex PCR relied on a mix of 60 forward primers for TCR Vbeta segments and 13 reverse primers for TCR Jbeta segments. Amplification of the CDR3 region of rearranged TCR beta genes was performed with a multiplex PCR assay on genomic DNA. On the Illumina HiSeq System, the amplified TCR beta libraries were sequenced as 87-base-pair reads. Per the authors' processing: A later analysis tallied roughly 80 million unique TCR beta chains across the 700 or so repertoires, and approximately 12 million of those chains were shared by two or more donors. To remove PCR and sequencing errors, raw reads were error-corrected and collapsed into unique sequences using a nearest-neighbor algorithm that merged closely related sequences. V, D and J gene segments were assigned by aligning CDR3 sequences to IMGT reference sequences. Each retained sequence needed at least a six-nucleotide match to both a V gene segment and a J gene segment. Rearrangements were classified as productive when the CDR3 lacked stop codons and remained in frame with V and J, and all other rearrangements were classified as non-productive. Following IMGT convention, CDR3 was defined as the stretch from the second conserved V-encoded cysteine to the conserved J-encoded phenylalanine. In an earlier analysis of more than 550 of the donors, sequences lacking an unambiguous match to a single V gene segment were excluded. In an earlier analysis of approximately 610 of the donors, V segments were called functional above 56.7% productive rearrangements and were called segregating when the between-donor standard deviation exceeded 5%. A statistical classification framework was built for diagnosing cytomegalovirus status from the catalog of TCR beta chain sequences. In a later analysis, TCR nucleotide sequences were compared against IMGT/GENE-DB human TR gene sequences so that V and J genes could be assigned. In a later analysis, CDR3 sequences and most-parsimonious VDJ recombination scenarios were assigned using the TCRdist pipeline. In a later analysis, every TCR beta chain was defined by the combination of its CDR3 amino acid sequence and its V-gene family, and reads without a unique V-gene family were dropped. As a way to deal with suspected cross-contamination and a sequencing artifact, a later analysis dropped approximately 590 nucleotide sequences that were highly shared and had low generation probability. A later analysis calculated a clonal expansion index for each public chain from normalized within-repertoire ranks of inferred template counts. In a later analysis, generation probabilities were computed using a VDJ recombination model fitted to out-of-frame rearrangements, and the results were checked against IGoR. In a later analysis, TCR-TCR, TCR-HLA and TCR-CMV co-occurrence was scored with hypergeometric tests, and a repertoire-size bias correction was applied to TCR pairs. In a later analysis, false discovery rates were estimated by permuting HLA or CMV assignments 20 times. A later analysis grouped co-occurring TCRs with DBSCAN, adding TCRdist sequence similarity when clustering within HLA-allele-positive subsets. Co-occurrence clustering excluded repertoires with fewer than 30,000 or more than 120,000 public chains, plus five with anomalous nucleotide sharing. TCRdb holds this immuneACCESS table with in-frame rearrangements only. Some clones are missing; in checked studies, unresolved V genes explain under half, and the rest has no known cause. V and J calls and clone size are given by that table; D and trimming were obtained from the DNA. The sample includes 150,000 to 200,000 clones, with approximately 79% observed a single time. Of the sample, over 12% falls within the top ten clones.

V is trimmed back by 2 bases and J by 4 bases, and the junction contains 6 bases that no gene match accounts for. The CDR3 runs 15 amino acids, cysteine and phenylalanine included. Just CDR3 DNA is preserved here, 45 bases in frame from base 1. Based on the germline V gene, the CDR1 and CDR2 sequences are SGDLS and YYNGEE. Material: PBMCs. The source of this sequence is a man aged 50 or older in good health and CMV-seropositive. The chain joins TRBV9 to TRBJ1-2; 9 bases in the middle match TRBD1. The DNA reads TGTGCCAGCAGCGTCGGGGACAGGGTAGGCTATGGCTACACCTTC. Its protein product is CASSVGDRVGYGYTF.